This TCR beta chain emerged from a study of blood T cell repertoires in COVID-19. About the research overall: Whether acute or convalescent, the COVID-19 samples came from the United States, Italy and Spain. T cells, B-cell-depleted T cells, or PBMCs provided the cDNA or gDNA that served as material.

Authors' data handling: By means of reference gene primer amplification, nucleated cell counts were estimated. Data came from immunoSEQ multiplex PCR; TCRdb stores just in-frame clones and leaves some out. V, J and clone size are taken as reported in that table, and D and trimming were inferred from the DNA itself. The sample contains roughly 150,000 clones, around 82% of which appear only once. The CDR3 is made up of 13 amino acids. Germline CDR1 reads KGHSH; CDR2 reads LQKENI. The V and J ends lost 4 bases and 4 bases respectively, with 10 bases between them. This clone was detected only a few times.

This receptor was identified in a man in his 70s with active or convalescent COVID-19. The chain has TRBV18 and TRBJ1-1; D is unresolved. Sequences were obtained from peripheral blood. The CDR3, as DNA: TGTGCCAGCTCACGGGAGGGAATCACTGAAGCTTTCTTT. Translation: CASSREGITEAFF.